These 19 T cell receptor beta chains came from one sample sequenced in a study of cytomegalovirus exposure and HLA in healthy donors. The PCR was carried out with 60 Vbeta primers and 13 Jbeta primers. Clones were sequenced by immunoSEQ multiplex PCR, and TCRdb holds only the in-frame ones, with some missing. Found here are fewer than 200,000 clones, more than 65% of them singletons; the top ten hold 2.9%. The sequenced sample was PBMCs. Receptors were obtained from a female donor in good health and CMV-seronegative.

Turning to this clone: An end of the junction does not agree with germline; a read error may underlie this. The chain recombines TRBV7-9 with TRBJ2-1; 8 positions match TRBD1. CDR1 is SEHNR and CDR2 is FQNEAQ in the germline V gene (reference sequence). The CDR3 runs 14 residues. CDR3 in amino acids: CSSSLGTGRHEQFF. The CDR3 DNA is TGTTCCAGCAGCCTCGGGACAGGTCGGCATGAGCAGTTCTTC.

The chain is built from TRBV29-1 and TRBJ1-2; the match to TRBD1 covers 8 bases. This CDR3 is 10 amino acids long. The junction had 2 bases not matched to a gene; V was cut back by 3 bases and J by 11 bases. Germline CDR1 SQVTM, CDR2 ANQGSEA. CDR3 nucleotide sequence: TGCAGCGTTGAGGACAGGGAATACACCTTC. Its protein product is CSVEDREYTF. Supplemented by reference TRBV29-1 and TRBJ1-2, the full variable domain reads SAVISQKPSRDICQRGTSLTIQCQVDSQVTMMFWYRQQPGQSLTLIATANQGSEATYESGFVIDKFPISRPNLTFSTLTVSNMSPEDSSIYLCSVEDREYTFGSGTRLTVV.

The chain has TRBV5-4 and TRBJ2-7; D is possibly TRBD1 (5 bases). Trimming left V 0 bases short and J 0 bases short, with 7 bases between. Germline CDR1 is SGHNT and CDR2 is YYREEE (reference sequence). CDR3 length: 14 residues. In DNA form, the CDR3 reads TGTGCCAGCAGCTTGGGGGGCACCTCCTACGAGCAGTACTTC. Translation gives CASSLGGTSYEQYF. The variable domain in full, completed from reference TRBV5-4 and TRBJ2-7, reads ETGVTQSPTHLIKTRGQQVTLRCSSQSGHNTVSWYQQALGQGPQFIFQYYREEENGRGNFPPRFSGLQFPNYSSELNVNALELDDSALYLCASSLGGTSYEQYFGPGTRLTVT.

This chain uses TRBV27 with TRBJ1-1; TRBD1 might be the D (5 bases). This CDR3 has 14 amino acids. V shed 5 bases and J shed 5 bases, with 15 bases lying between them. Germline V gene data show CDR1 as MNHEY and CDR2 as SMNVEV (reference sequence). For the CDR3, the DNA is TGTGCCAGCAGTCCCAATGCGGGGGTTACTGAAGCTTTCTTT. This gives the protein CASSPNAGVTEAFF.

This clone was seen just once. One junction end does not reproduce the germline sequence, and a read error may be involved. V gene TRBV7-6 combines with J gene TRBJ2-7; TRBD1 aligns across 8 bases. This CDR3 comprises 12 residues. Germline loops: CDR1 SGHVS, CDR2 FNYEAQ. The CDR3 loop is CASSLSTGQEHF. The CDR3 bases are TGTGCCAGCAGCTTGAGTACGGGACAGGAGCACTTC. Complete variable domain (other parts from reference TRBV7-6 and TRBJ2-7): GAGVSQSPRYKVTKRGQDVALRCDPISGHVSLYWYRQALGQGPEFLTYFNYEAQQDKSGLPNDRFSAERPEGSISTLTIQRTEQRDSAMYRCASSLSTGQEHFGPGTRLTVT.

This clone was recorded only once. This chain uses TRBV4-2 with TRBJ1-1; tentative D call: TRBD1 (5 bases). Germline V lookup: CDR1 LGHNA, CDR2 YNFKEQ. The CDR3 contains 15 residues. V was shortened by 5 bases and J by 3 bases, with 16 bases between the two germline ends. The DNA for the CDR3 is TGTGCCAGCAGCGATTCTCGGTTGGGGCACACTGAAGCTTTCTTT. Translating it yields CASSDSRLGHTEAFF.

The V and J genes are TRBV21-1 and TRBJ2-7; the table assigns TRBD1, which was not confirmed against the DNA. TRBV21-1 is described as a pseudogene. The CDR3 runs to 16 residues. Here the CDR3 reads CASSKVRRGQNYEQYF. The DNA of the CDR3 is TGTGCCAGCAGCAAAGTGAGAAGGGGCCAAAACTACGAGCAGTACTTC.

This chain connects TRBV6-5 to TRBJ2-1; D is ambiguous. Trimming removed 4 bases at V and 7 bases at J, with 17 bases between. The CDR3 has 15 amino acids. Germline V CDR1 and CDR2: MNHEY, SVGAGI. CDR3 in amino acids: CASSFGLEQQNEQFF. The CDR3 nucleotides are TGTGCCAGCAGTTTTGGCCTAGAGCAACAAAATGAGCAGTTCTTC.

The chain combines TRBV28 with TRBJ1-2, with 8 bases that match TRBD1. V lost 4 bases and J lost 4; bases outside the gene matches: 5. Germline V gives CDR1 MDHEN, CDR2 SYDVKM. The CDR3 spans 14 residues. The CDR3 spells CASSSTGTGYGYTF. The CDR3 DNA sequence: TGTGCCAGCAGTTCGACAGGGACAGGCTATGGCTACACCTTC.

CDR3 residues: CASSSGNWNEQFF. The CDR3 region has the DNA TGCGCCAGCAGCTCAGGCAATTGGAATGAGCAGTTCTTC. The V and J genes are TRBV5-1 and TRBJ2-1, with D hard to call. Germline CDR1 is SGHRS and CDR2 is YFSETQ. The CDR3 contains 13 residues. The V end was cut by 3 bases, the J end by 7 bases, with 11 bases between.

The chain has TRBV13 and TRBJ2-7; 8 nucleotides match TRBD2. The CDR3 length is 15 residues. CDR1 and CDR2 from the germline V gene are PRHDT and FYEKMQ (reference sequence). V shed 7 bases and J 6 bases; nucleotides not matched to a gene: 14. The chain's CDR3 is CASNLHGLARTEQYF. In DNA, the CDR3 is TGTGCCAGCAACCTACACGGACTAGCTCGTACCGAGCAGTACTTC.

This clone showed up just a few times. The chain links TRBV2 to TRBJ2-4, with 7 bases fitting TRBD2. V was clipped by 1 base and J by 1 base; unmatched bases: 1. Germline-derived CDR1 and CDR2 are SNHLY and FYNNEI. This CDR3 has 15 residues. This CDR3 is CASSEDGGAKNIQYF. The CDR3 DNA reads as TGTGCCAGCAGTGAAGACGGGGGGGCCAAAAACATTCAGTACTTC.

The V call is TRBV27, the J call TRBJ2-6; D gene ambiguous. Between the trimmed V and J ends, which lost 1 base and 3 bases, there was a span of 4 bases. There are 14 residues in the CDR3. Germline assignment: CDR1 MNHEY and CDR2 SMNVEV (reference sequence). The CDR3 nucleotides are TGTGCCAGCAGTTTATTATTTGGGGCCAACGTCCTGACTTTC. Protein: CASSLLFGANVLTF.

The V and J genes are TRBV30 and TRBJ1-6; no clear D. This CDR3 is built from 17 residues. The germline CDR1 and CDR2 sequences are GTSNPN and SVGIG (reference sequence). The V end lost 0 bases, the J end lost 5 bases, and 17 bases lay between the germline ends. CDR3 nucleotides: TGTGCCTGGAGTGTACGGCGGATACCCGCGGATAATTCACCCCTCCACTTT. Protein sequence: CAWSVRRIPADNSPLHF.

This chain links TRBV27 with TRBJ2-7, with D unresolved. V lost 6 bases, J lost 9 bases, and 18 bases lay in between. Germline CDR1 and CDR2: MNHEY and SMNVEV (reference sequence). The CDR3 covers 13 residues. In nucleotides, the CDR3 is TGTGCCAGCAGCCTTATCCCCGACTCCGGGCAGTACTTC. Translated: CASSLIPDSGQYF.

V gene TRBV15 combines with J gene TRBJ1-5; D remains unclear. Germline V gene sequence: CDR1 LNHNV, CDR2 YYDKDF (reference sequence). V shed 8 bases and J shed 7 bases, with 18 bases lying between them. The CDR3 loop spans 14 amino acids. The CDR3 DNA follows: TGTGCCACCGCCTTTGGGCCCCGAGTCCAGCCCCAGCATTTT. It encodes CATAFGPRVQPQHF.

As to this clone: A junction end diverges from the germline sequence, so it may reflect a read error. The V call is TRBV7-9, the J call TRBJ2-7; 7 bases agree with TRBD1. The germline CDR1 and CDR2 sequences are SEHNR and FQNEAQ (reference sequence). The CDR3 contains 14 residues. The CDR3 protein is CSSSFLGGAYEQYF. In DNA, the CDR3 is TGTTCCAGCAGCTTCCTAGGGGGCGCCTACGAGCAGTACTTC.

This clone has just one count. This chain uses TRBV27 with TRBJ1-2; 8 positions match TRBD1. The CDR3 contains 13 residues. CDR1 and CDR2 from the germline V gene are MNHEY and SMNVEV (reference sequence). J gave up 7 bases and V 2 bases, and 3 bases lay outside the gene matches. The CDR3 DNA reads as TGTGCCAGCAGTTTAAGACAGGGGTTTGGCTACACCTTC. Its protein product is CASSLRQGFGYTF.

The chain uses TRBV5-1 and TRBJ1-2, with 7 bases that match TRBD1. Germline assignment: CDR1 SGHRS and CDR2 YFSETQ. This CDR3 is 13 amino acids long. V shed 4 bases and J 6 bases; nucleotides not matched to a gene: 6. CDR3 coding DNA: TGCGCCAGCAGCGAACAGGGGTGGGATGGCTACACCTTC. Translating it yields CASSEQGWDGYTF.